This T cell receptor (beta chain) appears in the sequencing data of a study of T cells in tumors after PD-1 blockade. About the study: Patients had no prior checkpoint blockade, systemic immunosuppressants, or anti-cancer therapy within 4 weeks. Patients received pembrolizumab 200 mg every 3 weeks or cemiplimab 350 mg every 2 weeks.

Tumor or blood genomic DNA was sequenced, with inputs of about 550 ng to 6,500 ng. Germline V lookup: CDR1 MDHEN, CDR2 SYDVKM. The CDR3 covers 13 residues. Deletions cut 6 bases from V and 1 base from J, with 9 bases between. Clones were read by immunoSEQ multiplex PCR, and TCRdb kept only the in-frame ones, dropping some. The table records some 66,000 clones, over 65% of them present only once. The chain joins TRBV28 to TRBJ1-2; D not resolved. The sample was PBMCs, taken after anti-PD-1 treatment. The sequence was obtained from a human donor with basal cell carcinoma. The CDR3 loop reads CASRWANNYGYTF. CDR3 bases: TGTGCCAGCAGGTGGGCCAATAACTATGGCTACACCTTC.